The 30 T cell receptor beta chains given below trace back to one sample, sequenced in a study of T cell changes during pregnancy in multiple sclerosis. Clones were sequenced by immunoSEQ multiplex PCR, and TCRdb holds only the in-frame ones, with some missing. The sample lists some 40,000 clones, approximately 88% occurring once. The sequenced sample was CD4+ T cells from peripheral blood mononuclear cells, obtained in the first trimester of pregnancy. These receptors were obtained from a female donor with multiple sclerosis, enrolled in a pregnancy study.

This clone was picked up a small number of times. The chain employs TRBV7-2 and TRBJ2-1; 10 bases are shared with TRBD2. CDR3 size: 17 residues. V dropped 0 bases and J dropped 8; count of bases not matched to a gene: 10. CDR1 is SGHTA and CDR2 is FQGNSA in the germline V gene. The DNA of the CDR3 is TGTGCCAGCAGCTTAGCCGCCGGGAGCGGGAGGGGCTATGAGCAGTTCTTC. It is translated as CASSLAAGSGRGYEQFF.

This clone was seen just once. V is TRBV2 and J is TRBJ2-6; 10 bases line up with TRBD1. Germline V gene data show CDR1 as SNHLY and CDR2 as FYNNEI. The CDR3 covers 19 residues. V lost 8 bases, J lost 0 bases, and 13 bases stayed unmatched. The chain's CDR3 is CASLARTGGNPSGANVLTF. CDR3 nucleotide sequence: TGTGCCAGCTTGGCCCGGACAGGGGGGAACCCCTCTGGGGCCAACGTCCTGACTTTC.

This chain links TRBV27 with TRBJ2-7; TRBD1 agrees at 9 bases. The ends lost 3 bases at V and 3 bases at J; junction bases unmatched: 9. CDR1 and CDR2 from the germline V gene are MNHEY and SMNVEV (reference sequence). This CDR3 is 16 amino acids long. The DNA of the CDR3 is TGTGCCAGCAGTTTCTACCCCGGGACAGGGAACTACGAGCAGTACTTC. Encoded protein: CASSFYPGTGNYEQYF.

J is TRBJ2-7 and V is TRBV25-1, with D unresolved. The germline V and J ends were trimmed by 11 bases and 3 bases, with 11 bases remaining between them. Per germline, CDR1 MGHDK and CDR2 SYGVNS. This CDR3 comprises 11 residues. Written as DNA, the CDR3 is TGTGCCGCCGGCAGGTTCTACGAGCAGTACTTC. This gives the protein CAAGRFYEQYF.

The chain joins TRBV7-2 to TRBJ2-3; 7 nucleotides match TRBD2. V shed 6 bases, J shed 0 bases, and the junction held 6 bases outside the gene matches. This CDR3 has 15 amino acids. CDR1 and CDR2 from the germline V gene are SGHTA and FQGNSA. CDR3 in amino acids: CASSIAGRSTDTQYF. The CDR3 nucleotides read TGTGCCAGCAGTATAGCGGGCAGAAGCACAGATACGCAGTATTTT.

V gene TRBV29-1 combines with J gene TRBJ2-1; the D gene is possibly TRBD1 (6 bases). V was clipped by 6 bases and J by 9 bases, with 15 bases between them. Germline V CDR1 and CDR2: SQVTM, ANQGSEA. The length of the CDR3 is 12 residues. In nucleotides, the CDR3 is TGCAGCGTAGAAACAGGGTACGGTGAGCAGTTCTTC. Residues: CSVETGYGEQFF.

The chain is built from TRBV25-1 and TRBJ1-1; 7 bases are a match to TRBD1. The CDR3 has 14 amino acids. The V gene end was trimmed by 3 bases and the J gene end by 4 bases; junction bases not matched to a gene: 5. Germline values: CDR1 MGHDK, CDR2 SYGVNS. The CDR3: CASSDPDRATEAFF. The CDR3 DNA sequence: TGTGCCAGCAGTGACCCCGACAGGGCCACTGAAGCTTTCTTT.

The gene calls are TRBV27 and TRBJ2-7, with 9 bases lining up with TRBD2. The germline gives CDR1 MNHEY, CDR2 SMNVEV (reference sequence). This CDR3 contains 16 residues. Losses at the gene ends were 4 bases for V and 4 bases for J; bases not matched to a gene: 11. The CDR3 loop is CASSSPRGGRDYEQYF. The CDR3 nucleotides are TGTGCCAGCAGTTCCCCTAGGGGCGGGAGGGATTACGAGCAGTACTTC.

This clone is a singleton in its sample. The chain recombines TRBV11-2 with TRBJ2-1; TRBD1 matches 8 bases. The germline CDR1 and CDR2 sequences are SGHAT and FQNNGV. J gave up 1 base and V 1 base, and 3 bases lay outside the gene matches. The CDR3 contains 16 residues. The CDR3 DNA reads TGTGCCAGCAGCTTAGGACAGGGGAGATCCTACAATGAGCAGTTCTTC. This gives the protein CASSLGQGRSYNEQFF.

The rearrangement joins TRBV28 to TRBJ2-7; TRBD2 agrees at 9 bases. CDR3 length: 13 amino acids. Trimming cost V 5 bases and J 4 bases; bases outside gene matches: 3. Per the germline V gene, CDR1 is MDHEN and CDR2 is SYDVKM. The CDR3 sequence is CASSVSGRYEQYF. The CDR3 DNA sequence: TGTGCCAGCAGTGTTAGCGGGAGATACGAGCAGTACTTC.

The chain links TRBV7-2 to TRBJ2-3; D might be TRBD2 (6 bases). CDR1 and CDR2 from the germline V gene are SGHTA and FQGNSA. The CDR3 loop spans 15 amino acids. The ends were cut back, 5 bases at V and 4 bases at J, with 16 bases in the middle. The CDR3 DNA reads as TGTGCCAGCAGCGCCACTAGCCAAACGGCAGATACGCAGTATTTT. Its translation: CASSATSQTADTQYF.

CDR3 DNA: TGTGCCAGCAGTTCAACAGGGCCCAATCAGCCCCAGCATTTT. Its translation is CASSSTGPNQPQHF. The chain carries TRBV6-5 and TRBJ1-5; possibly TRBD1 for D (6 bases). The CDR3 loop spans 14 amino acids. V was cut by 4 bases and J by 3 bases, with 10 bases left in between. CDR1 and CDR2 (germline): MNHEY, SVGAGI.

This chain links TRBV5-1 with TRBJ2-2; D gene unclear. Germline lookup yields CDR1 SGHRS and CDR2 YFSETQ. This CDR3 comprises 14 residues. The V end lost 5 bases, the J end lost 4 bases, and 12 bases lay between the germline ends. The CDR3 loop is CASSTAPSTGELFF. The CDR3 DNA reads TGCGCCAGCAGTACCGCCCCGAGCACCGGGGAGCTGTTTTTT.

The genes are TRBV19 and TRBJ2-7; TRBD2 might be the D (5 bases). This CDR3 comprises 15 residues. Between the trimmed V and J ends, which lost 0 bases and 6 bases, there was a span of 15 bases. Germline V gives CDR1 LNHDA, CDR2 SQIVND (reference sequence). CDR3 amino acids: CASSIDIGLSSEQYF. The CDR3 DNA reads as TGTGCCAGTAGTATAGATATCGGACTTTCGTCCGAGCAGTACTTC.

V usage is TRBV28 and J usage is TRBJ1-5; 10 positions agree with TRBD1. Germline V gives CDR1 MDHEN, CDR2 SYDVKM. This CDR3 has 16 residues. V shed 0 bases, J shed 4 bases, and the junction held 3 bases outside the gene matches. CDR3 nucleotide sequence: TGTGCCAGCAGTTTATGGACGGGACAGGGGAATCAGCCCCAGCATTTT. It codes for CASSLWTGQGNQPQHF.

The rearrangement joins TRBV19 to TRBJ2-2; the D gene is possibly TRBD1 (6 bases). The CDR3 sequence is 14 residues long. CDR1 is LNHDA, CDR2 SQIVND, per germline (reference sequence). V lost 8 bases and J 1 base, leaving 11 bases between the germline ends. CDR3 residues: CASQGKVNTGELFF. The CDR3 nucleotides are TGTGCCAGTCAGGGGAAGGTGAACACCGGGGAGCTGTTTTTT.

The CDR3 nucleotides are TGTGCCAGTAGAGCCATAGACAGGAACACCGGGGAGCTGTTTTTT. It translates to CASRAIDRNTGELFF. The chain links TRBV19 to TRBJ2-2, with D possibly being TRBD1 (5 bases). Germline V gene lookup returns CDR1 LNHDA and CDR2 SQIVND (reference sequence). The germline V and J ends were trimmed by 6 bases and 1 base, with 12 bases remaining between them. The CDR3 contains 15 residues.

As DNA, the CDR3 is TGTGCCATCAGTGAGTCGACAGGGGACAATCAGCCCCAGCATTTT. This gives the protein CAISESTGDNQPQHF. The V call is TRBV10-3, the J call TRBJ1-5; 8 bases agree with TRBD1. The germline V gene has CDR1 ENHRY and CDR2 SYGVKD. The CDR3 is made up of 15 amino acids. The trim removed 0 bases at V and 3 bases at J, leaving 1 base unmatched.

This clone appeared a few times. The rearrangement links TRBV10-3 to TRBJ2-2; possibly TRBD2 for D (6 bases). The CDR3 sequence is 15 residues long. Trimming left V 2 bases short and J 4 bases short, with 11 bases between. Per germline, CDR1 ENHRY and CDR2 SYGVKD. The CDR3 here is CAISEGEAGTGELFF. In DNA, the CDR3 is TGTGCCATCAGTGAGGGAGAAGCGGGCACCGGGGAGCTGTTTTTT.

The rearrangement links TRBV11-2 to TRBJ2-7; 8 positions agree with TRBD2. The CDR3 is 16 amino acids. Germline loops: CDR1 SGHAT, CDR2 FQNNGV. Trimming at V came to 1 base and at J to 0 bases, leaving 5 bases not matched to a gene. The CDR3 DNA sequence: TGTGCCAGCAGCTTAGTTCCAGCGGGAGCCTCCTACGAGCAGTACTTC. Its protein product is CASSLVPAGASYEQYF.

The V and J genes are TRBV5-1 and TRBJ2-2; D gene ambiguous. CDR1 and CDR2 (germline): SGHRS, YFSETQ. The CDR3 has 14 residues. With 2 bases removed from V and 5 bases from J, the gap between germline ends came to 10 bases. The CDR3 loop is CASSLQDGTGELFF. The CDR3 DNA reads TGCGCCAGCAGCTTACAAGACGGGACCGGGGAGCTGTTTTTT.

The chain combines TRBV13 with TRBJ1-1; TRBD1 aligns across 8 bases. Per the germline V gene, CDR1 is PRHDT and CDR2 is FYEKMQ (reference sequence). This CDR3 has 17 amino acids. Trimming took 4 bases from V and 1 from J; bases not matched to a gene: 11. The CDR3: CASSSPQGGNPNTEAFF. The CDR3 nucleotides are TGTGCCAGCAGCTCGCCACAGGGGGGAAACCCGAACACTGAAGCTTTCTTT.

This clone was detected only a few times. The V and J genes are TRBV19 and TRBJ2-3; TRBD1 might be the D (6 bases). Germline loops: CDR1 LNHDA, CDR2 SQIVND (reference sequence). V dropped 10 bases and J dropped 4 bases, with 15 bases sitting between them. This CDR3 spans 13 amino acids. This CDR3 is CATRGQRADTQYF. Written as DNA, the CDR3 is TGTGCCACCAGGGGTCAACGGGCAGATACGCAGTATTTT. Complete variable domain (other parts from reference TRBV19 and TRBJ2-3): DGGITQSPKYLFRKEGQNVTLSCEQNLNHDAMYWYRQDPGQGLRLIYYSQIVNDFQKGDIAEGYSVSREKKESFPLTVTSAQKNPTAFYLCATRGQRADTQYFGPGTRLTVL.

The J gene is TRBJ2-4, the V gene TRBV19; D assignment may be TRBD1 or TRBD2 (10 bases each). V dropped 5 bases and J dropped 0 bases, with 38 bases sitting between them. Germline V gene data show CDR1 as LNHDA and CDR2 as SQIVND (reference sequence). CDR3 length: 24 residues. The CDR3 sequence: CASSVSIGQGGVSGRTVAKNIQYF. CDR3 DNA sequence: TGTGCCAGTAGTGTCAGTATCGGACAGGGGGGTGTTAGCGGGAGGACCGTAGCCAAAAACATTCAGTACTTC.

The chain links TRBV29-1 to TRBJ2-6; possible D gene TRBD1, 5 bases. Germline CDR1 and CDR2: SQVTM and ANQGSEA. The CDR3 has 16 amino acids. V was trimmed by 4 bases and J by 0 bases, leaving 13 bases between them. The CDR3 DNA follows: TGCAGCGTTGTACCCACAGGTTCCTCTGGGGCCAACGTCCTGACTTTC. Translated: CSVVPTGSSGANVLTF.

V and J are TRBV2 and TRBJ1-2; tentatively, D is TRBD1 (5 bases). CDR1 SNHLY and CDR2 FYNNEI come from the germline V gene. This CDR3 has 14 amino acids. The V end was cut by 6 bases, the J end by 8 bases, with 19 bases between. This chain's CDR3 is CASSVLPSGGGYTF. CDR3 sequence (DNA): TGTGCCAGCAGCGTCCTTCCCAGTGGGGGGGGCTACACCTTC.

This chain uses TRBV6-6 with TRBJ1-2; 7 bases line up with TRBD1. The V and J ends lost 2 bases and 8 bases, in that order; junction bases with no gene match: 11. The CDR3 covers 15 residues. Germline V gene sequence: CDR1 MNHNY, CDR2 SVGAGI (reference sequence). CDR3 in DNA: TGTGCCAGCAGTTACACCGGGACAGCCAGACGCGGCTACACCTTC. It translates to CASSYTGTARRGYTF.

This chain connects TRBV30 to TRBJ2-6, with a possible D match to TRBD1 (7 bases). CDR1 and CDR2 from the germline V gene are GTSNPN and SVGIG (reference sequence). The CDR3 is 17 residues long. Deletions cut 0 bases from V and 9 bases from J, with 21 bases between. The CDR3 sequence is CAWSVAGGSYRVNVLTF. The CDR3 nucleotides read TGTGCCTGGAGTGTAGCAGGGGGGTCGTATAGGGTCAACGTCCTGACTTTC.

The CDR3 bases are TGTGCCAGCAGCTACGGGAGCCGGCGCCTCCAGGGGCAGTTCTTC. Its protein is CASSYGSRRLQGQFF. The chain carries TRBV7-6 and TRBJ2-1, with D perhaps matching TRBD2 (6 bases). CDR1 SGHVS and CDR2 FNYEAQ come from the germline V gene. This CDR3 contains 15 residues. V gave up 4 bases and J gave up 12 bases, with 22 bases separating them.

This clone was seen only once. This chain connects TRBV5-4 to TRBJ2-1, with 8 bases that match TRBD1. The V gene end was trimmed by 0 bases and the J gene end by 9 bases; junction bases not matched to a gene: 5. In germline, CDR1 is SGHNT, CDR2 YYREEE (reference sequence). The CDR3 spans 14 residues. Written as DNA, the CDR3 is TGTGCCAGCAGCTTGGTCCAGGGGGCTAGTGAGCAGTTCTTC. Translating it yields CASSLVQGASEQFF.